Sequencing of this TCR beta chain was carried out in a study of control samples from healthy donors and cancer patients. Sequencing used immunoSEQ multiplex PCR; TCRdb keeps in-frame clones, though not all of them. The sample yields about 120,000 clones, roughly 89% seen once. Sequenced sample: blood. This clonotype originated in a man younger than 45 in good health.

The CDR3 protein is CASSQDGPYTNSPLHF. As DNA, the CDR3 is TGCGCCAGCAGCCAAGATGGGCCGTATACTAATTCACCCCTCCACTTT. The gene calls are TRBV4-1 and TRBJ1-6; D is unresolved. This CDR3 has 16 residues. V was shortened by 0 bases and J by 6 bases, with 12 bases between the two germline ends. Germline V gene sequence: CDR1 MGHRA, CDR2 YSYEKL.